A single sample is the source of the 29 T cell receptor beta chains below, sequenced in a study of lymphopenia after photon versus proton radiotherapy. Some clones are missing from TCRdb's copy, which holds only in-frame ones; the method was immunoSEQ multiplex PCR. This table has 30,000 to 35,000 clones, roughly 89% appearing once. The source material was peripheral blood, sampled from a patient treated with proton-based radiotherapy. These receptors were collected from an older woman with pancreatic cancer. Some clones in this sample may be carry-over from other donors' samples.

The V and J genes are TRBV6-1 and TRBJ1-3, with unresolved D. The CDR3 runs 16 residues. Germline V gene lookup returns CDR1 MNHNS and CDR2 SASEGT. The ends were cut back, 2 bases at V and 4 bases at J, with 15 bases in the middle. The CDR3 DNA is TGTGCCAGCAGTGAACGGGGTGTCAGGACGGGAAACACCATATATTTT. It yields the protein CASSERGVRTGNTIYF.

V and J are TRBV6-6 and TRBJ2-2; a weak D match, TRBD1 (5 bases). This CDR3 is 16 amino acids long. Trimming took off 0 bases at V and 5 bases at J, with 13 bases between the two ends. CDR1 and CDR2 from the germline V gene are MNHNY and SVGAGI (reference sequence). The CDR3 loop reads CASSYSTRGGTGELFF. The CDR3 nucleotides read TGTGCCAGCAGTTACTCGACAAGGGGTGGAACCGGGGAGCTGTTTTTT.

The chain couples TRBV4-2 to TRBJ2-1; D remains ambiguous. The CDR3 spans 15 residues. The V end lost 0 bases, the J end lost 3 bases, and 9 bases lay between the germline ends. Germline CDR1 is LGHNA and CDR2 is YNFKEQ. The CDR3 loop is CASSQDLESYNEQFF. CDR3 sequence (DNA): TGTGCCAGCAGCCAAGACCTAGAGAGCTACAATGAGCAGTTCTTC.

The CDR3 DNA reads TGTGCCAGCAGTATTTTTCAGGGGGTAGAGCAGTTCTTC. Amino acids: CASSIFQGVEQFF. V gene TRBV6-5 combines with J gene TRBJ2-1; TRBD1 aligns across 7 bases. Germline trimming cut 5 bases from V and 10 bases from J; bases unmatched to any gene: 8. Germline V gives CDR1 MNHEY, CDR2 SVGAGI. The CDR3 length is 13 residues.

The chain has TRBV4-3 and TRBJ1-2; 8 nucleotides match TRBD1. CDR3 length: 16 residues. Germline V lookup: CDR1 LGHNA, CDR2 YSLEER. With 3 bases clipped from V and 0 bases from J, the junction kept 6 bases outside the gene matches. CDR3: CASSHSQGAANYGYTF. The DNA for the CDR3 is TGCGCCAGCAGCCATTCCCAGGGGGCAGCTAACTATGGCTACACCTTC.

The chain carries TRBV30 and TRBJ2-1, with a possible D match to TRBD1 (7 bases). Germline lookup yields CDR1 GTSNPN and CDR2 SVGIG (reference sequence). Trimming cost V 3 bases and J 4 bases, with 16 bases left between them. The CDR3 extends over 15 amino acids. CDR3 amino acids: CAWSAGQAGYNEQFF. CDR3 bases: TGTGCCTGGAGCGCTGGACAGGCGGGGTACAATGAGCAGTTCTTC.

The V gene is TRBV30, the J gene TRBJ1-1, with TRBD1 as a possible D gene (5 bases). The CDR3 is 14 amino acids. The ends were cut back, 4 bases at V and 4 bases at J, with 16 bases in the middle. CDR1 GTSNPN and CDR2 SVGIG come from the germline V gene (reference sequence). The CDR3 region has the DNA TGTGCCTGGACTGTGGTAGGGGTGGGCACTGAAGCTTTCTTT. Translation gives CAWTVVGVGTEAFF.

This clone is a singleton in its sample. The V call is TRBV5-6, the J call TRBJ2-3, with D possibly called TRBD1 or TRBD2 (5 bases each). Per germline, CDR1 SGHDT and CDR2 YYEEEE. The V end was cut by 4 bases, the J end by 1 base, with 13 bases between. CDR3 length equals 15 residues. The CDR3 region has the DNA TGTGCCAGCAGCGAGACGGGGCCCGGCACAGATACGCAGTATTTT. Translation gives CASSETGPGTDTQYF.

The chain has TRBV19 and TRBJ2-1, with D hard to call. There are 15 residues in the CDR3. V lost 5 bases and J 0 bases, leaving 11 bases between the germline ends. The germline V gene has CDR1 LNHDA and CDR2 SQIVND (reference sequence). The CDR3 DNA follows: TGTGCCAGTAGTGTCGGGTATAGCTCCTACAATGAGCAGTTCTTC. Translated, it gives CASSVGYSSYNEQFF.

The chain combines TRBV30 with TRBJ2-1; D ambiguous. This CDR3 region has 16 residues. Germline V CDR1 and CDR2: GTSNPN, SVGIG (reference sequence). V was trimmed by 0 bases and J by 0 bases, leaving 12 bases between them. The DNA of the CDR3 is TGTGCCTGGAGTGTATCCGGTAAGAGCTCCTACAATGAGCAGTTCTTC. Its protein product is CAWSVSGKSSYNEQFF.

This clone was seen once. The CDR3 sequence: CASSPAGTVPYEQYF. For the CDR3, the DNA is TGTGCCAGCAGCCCGGCCGGGACAGTACCTTACGAGCAGTACTTC. This chain uses TRBV11-2 with TRBJ2-7, with 7 bases aligning to TRBD1. The germline V gene encodes CDR1 SGHAT and CDR2 FQNNGV. Trimming at V came to 5 bases and at J to 4 bases, leaving 11 bases not matched to a gene. The CDR3 spans 15 residues.

J is TRBJ1-5 and V is TRBV19, with a possible D match to TRBD1 (5 bases). This CDR3 spans 12 amino acids. Germline CDR1 is LNHDA and CDR2 is SQIVND (reference sequence). Trimming removed 9 bases at V and 5 bases at J, with 11 bases between. The CDR3 DNA reads as TGTGCCAGCCGGGGGGGGTATCAGCCCCAGCATTTT. Translated, it gives CASRGGYQPQHF.

This clone appeared a single time. V and J are TRBV4-3 and TRBJ2-1; 14 bases match TRBD2. V lost 4 bases to trimming and J lost 5 bases; unmatched junction nucleotides: 7. The CDR3 length is 17 residues. Germline V gene data show CDR1 as LGHNA and CDR2 as YSLEER. The CDR3 loop reads CASSPGLAGGGNNEQFF. DNA of the CDR3: TGCGCCAGCAGCCCTGGACTAGCGGGAGGTGGGAACAATGAGCAGTTCTTC.

The rearrangement uses TRBV15 and TRBJ2-3; TRBD1 matches at 7 bases. Trimming cost V 3 bases and J 0 bases; bases outside gene matches: 6. CDR3 size: 16 residues. From germline, CDR1 is LNHNV and CDR2 YYDKDF (reference sequence). The CDR3 spells CATSRRTGLSTDTQYF. The CDR3 DNA reads TGTGCCACCAGCAGGCGGACAGGATTAAGCACAGATACGCAGTATTTT.

V is TRBV15 and J is TRBJ2-1, with D tentatively TRBD2 (7 bases). Germline values: CDR1 LNHNV, CDR2 YYDKDF (reference sequence). V shed 0 bases and J shed 3 bases, with 12 bases lying between them. The CDR3 sequence is 16 residues long. The DNA of the CDR3 is TGTGCCACCAGCAGAGATGGGGGGGCCCGCTACAATGAGCAGTTCTTC. Translated: CATSRDGGARYNEQFF.

This clone was observed a handful of times. The chain uses TRBV28 and TRBJ2-7, with D possibly being TRBD1 or TRBD2 (6 bases each). Germline V gives CDR1 MDHEN, CDR2 SYDVKM. The CDR3 is 15 residues long. The V and J ends lost 5 bases and 0 bases respectively, with 14 bases between them. CDR3 protein: CASSPRGAISYEQYF. The CDR3 DNA is TGTGCCAGCAGTCCAAGGGGGGCCATCTCCTACGAGCAGTACTTC.

The chain employs TRBV30 and TRBJ1-1, with D possibly TRBD1 on 5 matching bases. Trimming took 2 bases from V and 5 from J, leaving 9 bases between them. CDR3 size: 12 residues. Germline V lookup: CDR1 GTSNPN, CDR2 SVGIG (reference sequence). The CDR3 here is CAWSWGETEAFF. The CDR3 region has the DNA TGTGCCTGGAGTTGGGGGGAGACTGAAGCTTTCTTT.

In its sample, this clone was seen a few times. The chain employs TRBV28 and TRBJ1-6; D unclear. The CDR3 has 13 amino acids. The V and J ends lost 1 base and 8 bases respectively, with 6 bases between them. Germline assignment: CDR1 MDHEN and CDR2 SYDVKM. CDR3: CASSLLADSPLHF. CDR3 nucleotides: TGTGCCAGCAGTTTATTGGCAGATTCACCCCTCCACTTT.

This CDR3 is CACLRRTSQETQYF. In nucleotides, the CDR3 is TGTGCCTGTTTACGGCGGACTTCCCAAGAGACCCAGTACTTC. This sequence joins TRBV30 and TRBJ2-5; tentative D call: TRBD2 (5 bases). V lost 6 bases and J 1 base, leaving 15 bases between the germline ends. In germline, CDR1 is GTSNPN, CDR2 SVGIG (reference sequence). This CDR3 region has 14 residues.

The chain recombines TRBV10-3 with TRBJ1-1; D gene uncertain. The CDR3 has 13 residues. Per germline, CDR1 ENHRY and CDR2 SYGVKD. V was trimmed by 3 bases and J by 0 bases, leaving 5 bases between them. Written as DNA, the CDR3 is TGTGCCATCAGTGAATTACTGAACACTGAAGCTTTCTTT. The encoded protein is CAISELLNTEAFF.

In regard to this clone: Compared with germline, one end of the junction differs, possibly owing to a read error. The rearrangement links TRBV7-7 to TRBJ2-3; D unresolved. CDR3 length equals 13 residues. Germline CDR1 is SSHAT and CDR2 is FNYEAQ (reference sequence). CDR3 region: CASSLTHTDTQYF. The CDR3 DNA reads as TGTGCTAGCAGCCTGACCCACACAGATACGCAGTATTTT.

This clone showed up just once. The rearrangement links TRBV10-2 to TRBJ2-3, with TRBD1 as a possible D gene (6 bases). There are 15 residues in the CDR3. Germline values: CDR1 WSHSY, CDR2 SAAADI. Trimming took off 2 bases at V and 1 base at J, with 10 bases between the two ends. The CDR3 nucleotides read TGCGCCAGCAGTGAGAGGGGGTGGGGCACAGATACGCAGTATTTT. It is translated as CASSERGWGTDTQYF.

V is TRBV6-1 and J is TRBJ1-1; possible D gene TRBD1, 6 bases. CDR3 length: 14 amino acids. With 6 bases removed from V and 4 bases from J, the gap between germline ends came to 15 bases. Germline loops: CDR1 MNHNS, CDR2 SASEGT. CDR3 sequence reads: CASSVRGESTEAFF. In DNA form, the CDR3 reads TGTGCCAGCAGCGTAAGGGGGGAAAGCACTGAAGCTTTCTTT.

CDR3 bases: TGCGCCAGCAGCCAAGATAGGGTCGTCGGCACTGAAGCTTTCTTT. Its translation is CASSQDRVVGTEAFF. The chain couples TRBV4-1 to TRBJ1-1, with D unresolved. The V end was cut by 0 bases, the J end by 4 bases, with 12 bases between. The CDR3 is 15 residues long. From germline, CDR1 is MGHRA and CDR2 YSYEKL.

CDR3 in amino acids: CAWSAGGRGTNGYTF. CDR3 bases: TGTGCCTGGAGTGCAGGAGGCAGGGGGACAAATGGCTACACCTTC. V is TRBV30 and J is TRBJ1-2; 7 bases fit TRBD1. The J segment lost 6 bases and the V segment lost 1 base, leaving 11 bases of the junction unmatched. CDR3 length: 15 amino acids. The germline gives CDR1 GTSNPN, CDR2 SVGIG (reference sequence).

This chain links TRBV28 with TRBJ2-5; the D gene is possibly TRBD1 (6 bases). Trimming stripped 1 base from V and 1 base from J, with 10 bases between. The CDR3 has 15 amino acids. CDR1 MDHEN and CDR2 SYDVKM come from the germline V gene. CDR3 residues: CASSLFGQIQETQYF. The CDR3 region has the DNA TGTGCCAGCAGTTTATTTGGACAGATCCAAGAGACCCAGTACTTC.

The chain carries TRBV2 and TRBJ2-7; D is possibly TRBD2 (6 bases). Germline V gene sequence: CDR1 SNHLY, CDR2 FYNNEI. The ends were cut back, 4 bases at V and 2 bases at J, with 15 bases in the middle. CDR3 length: 15 residues. CDR3 region: CASSVRGGKTYEQYF. The CDR3, as DNA: TGTGCCAGCAGTGTACGTGGCGGGAAAACCTACGAGCAGTACTTC.

The gene calls are TRBV27 and TRBJ1-5; tentative D call: TRBD1 (6 bases). V lost 6 bases and J lost 0, with 15 bases in between. The CDR3 contains 16 residues. Per germline, CDR1 MNHEY and CDR2 SMNVEV (reference sequence). The CDR3 reads CASRGRGQHSNQPQHF. The CDR3 DNA sequence: TGTGCCAGCAGGGGGCGGGGACAACATAGCAATCAGCCCCAGCATTTT.

This clone was seen just once. The J gene is TRBJ2-6, the V gene TRBV2, with TRBD1 as a possible D gene (5 bases). V was cut by 2 bases and J by 2 bases, with 7 bases left in between. The CDR3 covers 15 residues. Germline V gives CDR1 SNHLY, CDR2 FYNNEI. CDR3 bases: TGTGCCAGCAGTGAATCCAGGGCTGGGGCCAACGTCCTGACTTTC. Its translation is CASSESRAGANVLTF.